These 8 T cell receptor beta chains were sequenced from one sample in a study of cytomegalovirus exposure and HLA in healthy donors. In the PCR, 60 Vbeta and 13 Jbeta primers were used. Sequencing was performed with immunoSEQ multiplex PCR; in TCRdb, only in-frame clones are kept and a portion is missing. The sample records some 120,000 clones, about three quarters being singletons. Input material: PBMCs. These receptors were obtained from a man younger than 40 in good health and CMV-seronegative.

This clone was observed a handful of times. The chain has TRBV7-2 and TRBJ2-7, with 7 bases matching TRBD1. CDR3 length: 15 residues. Germline assignment: CDR1 SGHTA and CDR2 FQGNSA. J was trimmed by 3 bases and V by 5 bases; bases with no gene match: 10. CDR3 sequence: CASSLRDSIFYEQYF. CDR3 bases: TGTGCCAGCAGCCTGAGGGACAGCATCTTCTACGAGCAGTACTTC.

This clone was picked up one time. The chain recombines TRBV18 with TRBJ1-2; 9 bases fit TRBD1. The V and J ends lost 2 bases and 4 bases, in that order; junction bases with no gene match: 5. This CDR3 has 15 amino acids. Germline-derived CDR1 and CDR2 are KGHSH and LQKENI. This chain's CDR3 is CASSPRTGDSYGYTF. In nucleotides, the CDR3 is TGTGCCAGCTCACCAAGGACAGGGGACTCCTATGGCTACACCTTC.

The chain links TRBV7-8 to TRBJ2-1; D is unresolved. Trimming shortened V by 1 base and J by 0 bases, and 7 bases separated the two germline ends. This CDR3 is 15 amino acids long. Germline V gives CDR1 SGHVS, CDR2 FQNEAQ. The CDR3 loop reads CASSLDFLSYNEQFF. CDR3 DNA sequence: TGTGCCAGCAGCTTAGATTTCCTCTCCTACAATGAGCAGTTCTTC. The whole variable domain, filled in from reference TRBV7-8 and TRBJ2-1, reads GAGVSQSPRYKVAKRGQDVALRCDPISGHVSLFWYQQALGQGPEFLTYFQNEAQLDKSGLPSDRFFAERPEGSVSTLKIQRTQQEDSAVYLCASSLDFLSYNEQFFGPGTRLTVL.

This chain uses TRBV7-9 with TRBJ2-1, with 8 positions matching TRBD1. From germline, CDR1 is SEHNR and CDR2 FQNEAQ (reference sequence). V lost 1 base, J lost 10 bases, and 9 bases stayed unmatched. The CDR3 runs to 15 residues. The CDR3, as DNA: TGTGCCAGCAGCTTAGAGGGACCGACAGGGGTGGAGCAGTTCTTC. Amino acid sequence: CASSLEGPTGVEQFF.

The V and J genes are TRBV30 and TRBJ2-5; the match to TRBD2 covers 12 bases. Looked up from germline, CDR1 is GTSNPN and CDR2 is SVGIG (reference sequence). V lost 4 bases and J lost 2; bases outside the gene matches: 5. The length of the CDR3 is 15 residues. The CDR3 sequence is CAWTGTSGQQETQYF. The CDR3 DNA reads as TGTGCCTGGACCGGGACTAGCGGGCAACAAGAGACCCAGTACTTC.

This clone was found a few times. The chain employs TRBV27 and TRBJ1-1, with D perhaps matching TRBD1 (5 bases). Per germline, CDR1 MNHEY and CDR2 SMNVEV (reference sequence). Deletions cut 5 bases from V and 1 base from J, with 14 bases between. This CDR3 has 15 amino acids. CDR3 region: CASSPRGGGNTEAFF. CDR3 bases: TGTGCCAGCAGTCCCCGCGGGGGGGGGAACACTGAAGCTTTCTTT.

The chain recombines TRBV27 with TRBJ2-5; maybe TRBD1 (6 bases). V was pared by 2 bases and J by 5 bases, with 12 bases between. The CDR3 runs to 14 residues. Germline loops: CDR1 MNHEY, CDR2 SMNVEV (reference sequence). DNA of the CDR3: TGTGCCAGCAGTTTAAGGGGGATGTGGGAGACCCAGTACTTC. Protein: CASSLRGMWETQYF.

This chain links TRBV9 with TRBJ2-7, with 10 bases matching TRBD1. Germline V CDR1 and CDR2: SGDLS, YYNGEE. The length of the CDR3 is 15 residues. With V trimmed by 5 bases and J by 6 bases, 11 bases remained unmatched. CDR3 sequence (DNA): TGTGCCAGCAGTTTGACCGGGACAGGGGATCGCGAGCAGTACTTC. This gives the protein CASSLTGTGDREQYF.